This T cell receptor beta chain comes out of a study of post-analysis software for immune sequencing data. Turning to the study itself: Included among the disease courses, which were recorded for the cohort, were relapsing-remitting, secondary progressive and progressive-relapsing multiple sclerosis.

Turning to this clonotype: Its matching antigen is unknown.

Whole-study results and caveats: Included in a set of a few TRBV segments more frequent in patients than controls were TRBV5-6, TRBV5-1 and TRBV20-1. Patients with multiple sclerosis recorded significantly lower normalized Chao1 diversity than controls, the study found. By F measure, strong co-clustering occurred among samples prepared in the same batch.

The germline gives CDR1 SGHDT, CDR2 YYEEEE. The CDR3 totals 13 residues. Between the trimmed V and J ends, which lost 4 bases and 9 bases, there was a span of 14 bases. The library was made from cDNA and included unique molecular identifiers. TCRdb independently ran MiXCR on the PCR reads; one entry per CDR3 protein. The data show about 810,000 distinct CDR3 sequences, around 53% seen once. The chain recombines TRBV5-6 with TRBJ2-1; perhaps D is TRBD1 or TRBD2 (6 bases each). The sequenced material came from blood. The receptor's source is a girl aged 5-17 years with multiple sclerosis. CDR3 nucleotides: TGTGCCAGCAGCACAGGGACTCCCGGTGAGCAGTTCTTC. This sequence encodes CASSTGTPGEQFF.